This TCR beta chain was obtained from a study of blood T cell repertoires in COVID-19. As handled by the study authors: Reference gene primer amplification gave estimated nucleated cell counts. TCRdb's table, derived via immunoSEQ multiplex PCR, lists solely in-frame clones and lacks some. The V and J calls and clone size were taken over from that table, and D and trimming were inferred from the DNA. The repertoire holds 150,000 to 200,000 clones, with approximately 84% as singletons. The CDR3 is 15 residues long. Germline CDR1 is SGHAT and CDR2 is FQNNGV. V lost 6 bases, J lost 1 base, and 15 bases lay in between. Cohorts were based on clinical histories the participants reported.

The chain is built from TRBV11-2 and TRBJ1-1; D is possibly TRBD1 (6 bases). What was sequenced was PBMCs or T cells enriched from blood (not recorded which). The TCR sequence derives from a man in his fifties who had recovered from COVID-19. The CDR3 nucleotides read TGTGCCAGCAGACGGTCACAGGGCGCGAACACTGAAGCTTTCTTT. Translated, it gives CASRRSQGANTEAFF.